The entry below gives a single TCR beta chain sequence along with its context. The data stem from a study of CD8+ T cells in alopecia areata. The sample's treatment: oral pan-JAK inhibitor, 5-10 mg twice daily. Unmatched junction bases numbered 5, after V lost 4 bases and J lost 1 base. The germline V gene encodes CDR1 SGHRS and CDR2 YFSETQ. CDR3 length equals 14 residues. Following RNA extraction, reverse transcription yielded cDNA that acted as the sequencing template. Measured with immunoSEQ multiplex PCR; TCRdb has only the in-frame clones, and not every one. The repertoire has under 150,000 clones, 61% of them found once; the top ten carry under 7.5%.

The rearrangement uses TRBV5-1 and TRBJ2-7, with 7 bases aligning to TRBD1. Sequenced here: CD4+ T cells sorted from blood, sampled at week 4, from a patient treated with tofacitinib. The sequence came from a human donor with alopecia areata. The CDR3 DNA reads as TGCGCCAGCAGCCGGGACAGCGAGTCCTACGAGCAGTACTTC. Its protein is CASSRDSESYEQYF.